This TCR beta chain came from a study of beta chain features in type 1 diabetes (dated by TCRdb to between 2017 and 2018). Background for the entire study: Mean age, gender distribution, total cell number and subset yield were not different between patients and healthy donors. A total of approximately 100,000,000 sorted cells were examined across all samples, and the number of cells per subset was strongly correlated with RNA yield. In the study, recently diagnosed type 1 diabetes patients and matched healthy donors were compared on the TCRB repertoires of their sorted circulating CD4+ T cell subsets. Regulatory and stem cell-like memory subsets were isolated from only 8 patients and about 8 healthy donors, whereas naive and central memory subsets came from all 30 or so donors. Overall results and qualifications from the work: Naive, central memory and regulatory TCRB repertoires appeared to be more similar among patients than among healthy donors. Fewer insertions and more nucleotide deletions at VDJ recombination sites were observed in patients with type 1 diabetes, implying thymic rearrangement abnormalities. A moderate but significant shortening of TCRB CDR3 length was observed in type 1 diabetes patients in all four CD4+ subsets. Because cDNA was sequenced instead of genomic DNA, highly expressing activated cells could be over-represented, though the groups showed no difference in activation or CD3 levels. PCR might favor shorter templates, but patient and control samples were amplified and corrected together, so any skew would affect both groups equally. HLA sub-analyses involved small numbers of individuals, so any influence of HLA type on TCRB rearrangement remained unresolved.

All of the isolated RNA was reverse transcribed with the High Capacity cDNA Reverse Transcription Kit, so expressed TCRB transcripts were sequenced. Deep immunoSEQ sequencing was applied to naive, central memory and regulatory T cell samples, giving an average of approximately 4 million total reads per sample. After sorted cells were lysed in RLT buffer, RNA was extracted with DNase-treated RNeasy Micro or Mini kits, with the choice depending on cell number. To prevent cross-contamination, every cell subset was processed on its own, while patient and healthy donor samples were processed together. TCRB sequences were amplified from cDNA with the immunoSEQ multiplex PCR, producing 87-bp fragments spanning the CDR3 region. Sequencing of the amplicons was performed on the Illumina HiSeq platform. The published analysis was carried out like this. PCR bias was corrected computationally using synthetic template baselines, and reads within Hamming distance 2 were collapsed, with unmergeable singletons discarded. Reads were aligned against IMGT so that V, D and J genes, CDR3 length and insertions or deletions at six rearrangement sites could be assigned. Within each subset, clonotype counts were normalized to sorted cell number, after which true diversity and Gini coefficients were computed with the tcR R package. The overlap coefficient, calculated on TCRB nucleotide sequences, was used to measure repertoire sharing. TCRdb retrieved this table from immuneACCESS and kept in-frame rearrangements only. Not all clones are present; in checked studies, unresolved V genes account for under half, and no reason is known for the remainder. V and J calls and clone size are copied from that table; D and trimming were computed from the DNA. The sample has hundreds of thousands of clones on record, 12% to 15% of them singletons. The biggest ten clones account for more than 6.5% of the sample.

Each donor gave one peripheral blood draw, approximately 100 mL on average, collected into heparinised tubes. Using a panel that included CD45RO, CCR7, CD25, CD127, CD95 and CD27, naive, central memory, regulatory and stem cell-like memory CD4+ T cells were sorted on a BD FACSAria II. Every sorted population had a purity above 95%. PBMCs were isolated immediately by Lymphoprep density gradient centrifugation and stained directly without culture. So that batch effects would be minimized, each experiment stained and sorted samples in pairs, pairing one healthy donor with one patient. From a lookup of the germline V gene, CDR1 and CDR2 are SQVTM and ANQGSEA. The junction shows trimming of 4 bases on V and 5 bases on J, plus 17 bases between the germline ends. Its CDR3 holds 14 amino acids, cysteine through phenylalanine. Only the CDR3 part of the read is kept: 42 bases, read in frame from the first base.

This clone came up many times. The antigen it recognizes is unknown. Qualities for individual bases were not recorded, and no much larger clone is one base off. Sequencing used central memory CD4+ T cells from blood. The receptor was derived from a man younger than 45 in good health. The chain is assembled from TRBV29-1 and TRBJ2-5; a confident D gene designation cannot be given. The CDR3 protein sequence reads: CSVVFLGFGETQYF. The sequence in DNA is TGCAGCGTTGTTTTCCTCGGATTCGGGGAGACCCAGTACTTC.